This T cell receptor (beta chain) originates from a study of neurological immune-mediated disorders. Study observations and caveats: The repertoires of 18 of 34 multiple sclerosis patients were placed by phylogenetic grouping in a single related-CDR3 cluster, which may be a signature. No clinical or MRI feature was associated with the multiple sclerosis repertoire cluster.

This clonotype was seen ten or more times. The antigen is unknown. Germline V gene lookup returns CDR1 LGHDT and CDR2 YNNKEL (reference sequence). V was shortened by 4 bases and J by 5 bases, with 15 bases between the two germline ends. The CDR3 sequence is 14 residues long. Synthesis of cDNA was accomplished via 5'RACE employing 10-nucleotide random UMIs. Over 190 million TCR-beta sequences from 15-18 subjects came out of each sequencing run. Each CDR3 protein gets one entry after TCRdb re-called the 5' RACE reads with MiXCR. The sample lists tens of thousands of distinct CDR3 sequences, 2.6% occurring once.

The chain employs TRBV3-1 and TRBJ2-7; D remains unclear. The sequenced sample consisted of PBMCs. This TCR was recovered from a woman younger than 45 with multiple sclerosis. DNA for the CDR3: TGTGCCAGCAGCCTTGGCGCGCCAAGTGACGAGCAGTACTTC. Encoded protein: CASSLGAPSDEQYF.